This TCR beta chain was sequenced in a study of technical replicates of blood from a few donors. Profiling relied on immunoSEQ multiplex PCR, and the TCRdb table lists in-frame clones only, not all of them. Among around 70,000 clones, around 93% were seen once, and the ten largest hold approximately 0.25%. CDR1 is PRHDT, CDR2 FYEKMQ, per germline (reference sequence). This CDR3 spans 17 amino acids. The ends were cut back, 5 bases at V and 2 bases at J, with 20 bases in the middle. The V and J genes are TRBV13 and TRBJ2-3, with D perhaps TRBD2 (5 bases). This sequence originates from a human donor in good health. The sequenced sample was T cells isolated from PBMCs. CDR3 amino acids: CASSPPRASFLTDTQYF. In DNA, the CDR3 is TGTGCCAGCAGCCCCCCGCGGGCTTCATTCCTCACAGATACGCAGTATTTT.